This T cell receptor beta chain was found in a study of OX40 agonist ivuxolimab in advanced cancers. For the study at large: Partial responses were achieved by three patients, of whom one had hepatocellular carcinoma and two had cutaneous melanoma.

TCRdb keeps only in-frame clones here, not all; method: immunoSEQ multiplex PCR. The sample contains approximately 82,000 clones, approximately 89% of which appear only once. CDR1 SGHNT and CDR2 YYREEE come from the germline V gene (reference sequence). The CDR3 covers 19 residues. V shed 4 bases and J shed 1 base, with 24 bases lying between them. The TCR sequence derives from an adult with an advanced solid tumor such as melanoma, head and neck, liver or kidney cancer. The rearrangement joins TRBV5-4 to TRBJ1-5, with a weak D call TRBD1 (5 bases). The material was CD4+ or CD8+ T cells sorted from blood, obtained in a trial of the OX40 agonist ivuxolimab. This CDR3 is CASSPGPTIGQWSNQPQHF. The CDR3 DNA sequence: TGTGCCAGCAGCCCGGGACCTACTATAGGGCAGTGGAGCAATCAGCCCCAGCATTTT.